These 8 T cell receptor beta chains originate from one sample sequenced in a study of T cell responses to AZD1222 COVID-19 vaccine. Assay used: immunoSEQ multiplex PCR; TCRdb lists only in-frame clones, some missing. The profile shows about 150,000 clones, roughly 84% of them singletons. Material: peripheral blood, obtained on day 0 of AZD1222 vaccination. Receptors were obtained from an adult in good health.

This clone was observed a single time. The chain is built from TRBV11-3 and TRBJ2-2; 11 nucleotides match TRBD2. The CDR3 is 18 residues long. V shed 1 base, J shed 3 bases, and the junction held 7 bases outside the gene matches. The germline gives CDR1 SGHNT, CDR2 YENEEA. The CDR3 here is CASSLGLAGGSDTGELFF. In DNA, the CDR3 is TGTGCCAGCAGCTTAGGGCTAGCGGGGGGATCGGACACCGGGGAGCTGTTTTTT.

The rearrangement links TRBV5-8 to TRBJ1-4; no clear D gene. Trimming took 4 bases from V and 1 from J, leaving 11 bases between them. The CDR3 is 15 amino acids. CDR1 is SGHTS, CDR2 YDEGEE, per germline. CDR3 sequence (DNA): TGTGCCAGCAGCCCCGGCCAACGAACTAATGAAAAACTGTTTTTT. Translated, it gives CASSPGQRTNEKLFF.

The chain employs TRBV19 and TRBJ1-5, with 11 bases aligning to TRBD1. The CDR3 covers 16 residues. The trim removed 8 bases at V and 4 bases at J, leaving 10 bases unmatched. Germline loops: CDR1 LNHDA, CDR2 SQIVND (reference sequence). CDR3: CASYPRDRGNNQPQHF. The CDR3 DNA sequence: TGTGCCAGTTACCCCCGGGACAGGGGGAATAATCAGCCCCAGCATTTT.

This chain joins TRBV5-1 and TRBJ2-1; 9 positions agree with TRBD2. The CDR3 totals 15 residues. V lost 1 base to trimming and J lost 5 bases; unmatched junction nucleotides: 4. Germline assignment: CDR1 SGHRS and CDR2 YFSETQ. The CDR3 region has the DNA TGCGCCAGCAGCTTGTCCCCTAGCGGGAACAATGAGCAGTTCTTC. It specifies CASSLSPSGNNEQFF.

The V call is TRBV5-5, the J call TRBJ2-3; no firm D call. Trimming left V 1 base short and J 4 bases short, with 10 bases between. From germline, CDR1 is SGHKS and CDR2 YYEKEE (reference sequence). This CDR3 has 14 amino acids. CDR3 sequence (DNA): TGTGCCAGCAGCTTGAAGCACCCTGCAGATACGCAGTATTTT. This gives the protein CASSLKHPADTQYF.

This clone was observed a single time. J is TRBJ1-5 and V is TRBV9; TRBD1 agrees at 8 bases. Germline CDR1 and CDR2: SGDLS and YYNGEE. V lost 4 bases to trimming and J lost 6 bases; unmatched junction nucleotides: 3. This CDR3 spans 13 amino acids. The CDR3 protein is CASSPQGAQPQHF. The DNA of the CDR3 is TGTGCCAGCAGCCCCCAGGGGGCTCAGCCCCAGCATTTT.

The chain combines TRBV7-6 with TRBJ2-5; TRBD2 matches 8 bases. The CDR3 runs to 17 residues. V lost 5 bases, J lost 2 bases, and 13 bases stayed unmatched. CDR1 is SGHVS, CDR2 FNYEAQ, per germline. The CDR3 DNA follows: TGTGCCAGCAGCCCAGGCTTGCTAGCGGGCCGACAAGAGACCCAGTACTTC. Its protein product is CASSPGLLAGRQETQYF. Full variable domain (remainder filled in from reference TRBV7-6 and TRBJ2-5): GAGVSQSPRYKVTKRGQDVALRCDPISGHVSLYWYRQALGQGPEFLTYFNYEAQQDKSGLPNDRFSAERPEGSISTLTIQRTEQRDSAMYRCASSPGLLAGRQETQYFGPGTRLLVL.

This sequence joins TRBV5-1 and TRBJ1-2, with TRBD1 matching 10 bases. Germline V gene lookup returns CDR1 SGHRS and CDR2 YFSETQ. The CDR3 consists of 14 residues. V shed 3 bases and J 4 bases; nucleotides not matched to a gene: 3. Here the CDR3 DNA reads TGCGCCAGCAGCTGGGGGGACAGGGGCTATGGCTACACCTTC. This gives the protein CASSWGDRGYGYTF.